These 4 T cell receptor beta chains were sequenced from one sample in a study of blood T cell repertoires in COVID-19. Libraries were prepared by immunoSEQ multiplex PCR; TCRdb keeps only in-frame clonotypes and omits some of them. The sample includes tens of thousands of clones, roughly 89% seen only once; the top ten take 5.2%. The sequenced sample consisted of peripheral blood. These receptors were obtained from a man aged 60-69 years with COVID-19, enrolled during active disease.

This sequence joins TRBV24-1 and TRBJ2-1, with D unclear. Germline CDR1 is KGHDR and CDR2 is SFDVKD. V was shortened by 7 bases and J by 5 bases, with 5 bases between the two germline ends. The CDR3 is made up of 11 amino acids. This CDR3 reads CATRRNNEQFF. The DNA of the CDR3 is TGTGCCACCAGGAGGAACAATGAGCAGTTCTTC.

This clone appeared once. The chain links TRBV24-1 to TRBJ2-1; 9 positions agree with TRBD2. The CDR3 contains 17 residues. Germline CDR1 and CDR2: KGHDR and SFDVKD. Trimming cost V 4 bases and J 0 bases; bases outside gene matches: 6. The CDR3 bases are TGTGCCACCAGTGAATGGGGACTAGCCGGCTCCTACAATGAGCAGTTCTTC. Amino acids: CATSEWGLAGSYNEQFF.

The chain employs TRBV6-5 and TRBJ2-3; possible D gene TRBD1, 5 bases. V was shortened by 6 bases and J by 0 bases, with 13 bases between the two germline ends. Germline loops: CDR1 MNHEY, CDR2 SVGAGI. The CDR3 totals 15 residues. CDR3 DNA: TGTGCCAGCAGACTCAAGGGGCTTAGCACAGATACGCAGTATTTT. Encoded protein: CASRLKGLSTDTQYF.

The genes are TRBV5-4 and TRBJ2-2, with D possibly being TRBD2 (7 bases). V was clipped by 4 bases and J by 0 bases, with 10 bases between them. This CDR3 is built from 15 residues. Germline CDR1 is SGHNT and CDR2 is YYREEE (reference sequence). CDR3 nucleotide sequence: TGTGCCAGCAGCCCGGGGGGCCCGAACACCGGGGAGCTGTTTTTT. Amino acids: CASSPGGPNTGELFF.